A selection of T cell receptor beta chains follows, all from one sample in a study of human T cells and chemical hapten exposure. TCRdb analysed the RACE reads with MiXCR anew, one entry per CDR3 protein. Of about 120,000 distinct CDR3 sequences listed, about 13% are singletons. The material sequenced was whole blood, taken in connection with sensitization to the hapten diphenylcyclopropenone (DPC). Receptors originate from a woman between 18 and 29 years old with alopecia areata. Some clones in this sample may be carry-over from other donors' samples. Both conserved end residues are part of each CDR3. A D gene is named only where the DNA matches it firmly. The size of a clone is reported for some rows only, either as once, few or many, or as a class for expanded clones.

v_gene,j_gene,d_gene,abundance,CDR3nt,CDR3aa
TRBV11-2,TRBJ2-5,TRBD2,-,TGTGCCAGCAGCCTGGCGGGACTAGCGGGGGAAGAGACCCAGTACTTC,CASSLAGLAGEETQYF
TRBV20-1,TRBJ2-1,-,-,TGCAGTGCTAGAAGCAGTGAGACAGCAGCCTACAATGAGCAGTTCTTC,CSARSSETAAYNEQFF
TRBV19,TRBJ2-7,TRBD1,-,TGTGCCAGTAGTATACAGGGGGCGAAGTACGAGCAGTACTTC,CASSIQGAKYEQYF
TRBV6-5,TRBJ1-1,TRBD1,few,TGTGCCAGCAGTTACTTGGGACAGGGGTACCCTGAAGCTTTCTTT,CASSYLGQGYPEAFF
TRBV5-1,TRBJ2-5,TRBD1,-,TGCGCCAGCAGCCCCGCCGGGACAGGGGGAGAGACCCAGTACTTC,CASSPAGTGGETQYF
TRBV20-1,TRBJ2-5,-,many,TGCAGCGCTAGAGATCGGAGAGGGGTGAGGAGAGAGACCCAGTACTTC,CSARDRRGVRRETQYF
TRBV7-9,TRBJ1-1,-,many,TGTGCCAGCAGCCCAAACAAGGGACCGGTGAACACTGAAGCTTTCTTT,CASSPNKGPVNTEAFF
TRBV7-9,TRBJ1-1,-,few,TGTGCCAGCAGCCCTGATAAGAACACTGAAGCTTTCTTT,CASSPDKNTEAFF
TRBV24-1,TRBJ1-2,-,-,TGTGCCACCAGTGATTTCAGTGCTGGCTACACCTTC,CATSDFSAGYTF
TRBV11-2,TRBJ2-6,-,few,TGTGCCAGCAGCTTAGTCCCGGTTGCTGGGGCCAACGTCCTGACTTTC,CASSLVPVAGANVLTF
TRBV30,TRBJ1-2,-,few,TGTGCCTGGAGACCATCAGCTAACTATGGCTACACCTTC,CAWRPSANYGYTF
TRBV12-3/TRBV12-4,TRBJ2-3,TRBD1,-,TGTGCCAGCAGTCCCGGACAGGGAGTAGATACGCAGTATTTT,CASSPGQGVDTQYF
TRBV18,TRBJ2-3,-,-,TGTGCCAGCTCACCCCGGAGGGCCCTCACAGATACGCAGTATTTT,CASSPRRALTDTQYF
TRBV4-2,TRBJ2-7,TRBD1,few,TGTGCCAGCAGCCCCACAGGGGACAGGGGAACCTACGAGCAGTACTTC,CASSPTGDRGTYEQYF
TRBV6-5,TRBJ1-2,-,-,TGTGCCAGCAGCTCAGGGTCTTCCGGGCGAGGAGGTGGCTACACCTTC,CASSSGSSGRGGGYTF
TRBV5-1,TRBJ1-5,-,-,TGCGCCAGCAGCCCCCTCGGGGGTGGCAATCAGCCCCAGCATTTT,CASSPLGGGNQPQHF
TRBV4-3,TRBJ2-7,-,-,TGCGCCAGCAGCCAAACCCCCGACTACGAGCAGTACTTC,CASSQTPDYEQYF
TRBV4-3,TRBJ2-3,TRBD2,few,TGCGCCAGCAGCCTTGTAGCGGGGGGCACAGATACGCAGTATTTT,CASSLVAGGTDTQYF
TRBV7-3,TRBJ2-2,-,few,TGTGCCAGCAGCCTCCAAGGGGATTGGGGCGGGGAGCTGTTTTTT,CASSLQGDWGGELFF
TRBV6-1,TRBJ2-6,-,many,TGTGCCAGCAGTGACGGACAGTCTGGGGCCAACGTCCTGACTTTC,CASSDGQSGANVLTF
TRBV5-1,TRBJ2-7,-,-,TGCGCCAGCAGCTTGGAAGGAGAGGGCTTGGGCTCCTACGAGCAGTACTTC,CASSLEGEGLGSYEQYF
TRBV6-5,TRBJ1-6,TRBD1,many,TGTGCCAGCAGAAGGACAGGGGCACCCCTCCACTTT,CASRRTGAPLHF
TRBV28,TRBJ1-4,-,many,TGTGCCAGCAGTACTATAGGGGGGAATGAAAAACTGTTTTTT,CASSTIGGNEKLFF
TRBV20-1,TRBJ1-1,-,few,TGCAGTGTCACAGGGACCGGTATGAACACTGAAGCTTTCTTT,CSVTGTGMNTEAFF
TRBV5-6,TRBJ1-1,-,-,TGTGCCAGCAGCTTACCCGAGAACACTGAAGCTTTCTTT,CASSLPENTEAFF
TRBV6-5,TRBJ1-6,TRBD1,-,TGTGCCAGCAGTAGCAGACAGGGTAATTCACCCCTCCACTTT,CASSSRQGNSPLHF
TRBV6-5,TRBJ1-4,-,few,TGTGCCACCAGTAGAGGAGAATCAAAACTGTTTTTT,CATSRGESKLFF
TRBV7-2,TRBJ2-1,TRBD1,many,TGTGCCAGCAGCAAACAAGGGACAGGGACTCACAATGAGCAGTTCTTC,CASSKQGTGTHNEQFF
TRBV7-3,TRBJ1-1,-,many,TGTGCCAGCAGCCGCGTGAAGACAGACCAGAGGGGCATGAACACTGAAGCTTTCTTT,CASSRVKTDQRGMNTEAFF
TRBV2,TRBJ2-5,-,few,TGTGCCAGCAGTGAAGATTACAGAGAAGAGACCCAGTACTTC,CASSEDYREETQYF
TRBV7-2,TRBJ2-5,TRBD2,few,TGTGCCAGCAGCCCCCTGGGTAGCGGGGGCCAAGAGACCCAGTACTTC,CASSPLGSGGQETQYF
TRBV6-1,TRBJ2-7,-,few,TGTGCCAGCAGTGAAGCGATCAGGAACTACGAGCAGTACTTC,CASSEAIRNYEQYF
TRBV7-9,TRBJ2-2,-,many,TGTGCCAGCAGCTTCACGACACTAACGACCGGGGAGCTGTTTTTT,CASSFTTLTTGELFF
TRBV11-3,TRBJ2-2,-,few,TGTGCCAGCAGCTTAGCTCTGGACACCGGGGAGCTGTTTTTT,CASSLALDTGELFF
TRBV20-1,TRBJ2-1,TRBD2,few,TGCAGTGCTAGAGACCGGCTAGCGGGGGGGTACAATGAGCAGTTCTTC,CSARDRLAGGYNEQFF
TRBV6-1,TRBJ2-3,-,-,TGTGCCAGCAGTGGCGGTGGAGGGCGGAAAAGGACAGATACGCAGTATTTT,CASSGGGGRKRTDTQYF
TRBV14,TRBJ2-5,TRBD2,many,TGTGCCAGCAGCCAACCGATACTAGCGGGGGGCAGAGAGACCCAGTACTTC,CASSQPILAGGRETQYF
TRBV20-1,TRBJ2-3,-,few,TGCAGTGCTAGAGGTGGAGATACGCAGTATTTT,CSARGGDTQYF
TRBV10-2,TRBJ2-1,-,few,TGCGCCAGCAGTGAGTCGGGACTTGGCTACAATGAGCAGTTCTTC,CASSESGLGYNEQFF